Presented here are 28 T cell receptor beta chains from one specimen sequenced in a study of cytomegalovirus exposure and HLA in healthy donors. The protocol was immunoSEQ multiplex PCR, while the TCRdb copy is restricted to in-frame clones and leaves out a portion. The sample holds some 350,000 clones, approximately 90% seen once. The specimen sequenced was PBMCs. Every receptor here comes from a woman in her twenties or thirties in good health and CMV-seropositive.

The rearrangement joins TRBV28 to TRBJ1-1; D is ambiguous. CDR3 length: 14 residues. V lost 3 bases to trimming and J lost 4 bases, with 12 bases between them. In germline, CDR1 is MDHEN, CDR2 SYDVKM. CDR3 in amino acids: CASSFLGSGTEAFF. The CDR3 bases are TGTGCCAGCAGTTTTTTGGGTTCGGGCACTGAAGCTTTCTTT.

The rearrangement uses TRBV28 and TRBJ1-2, with 7 positions matching TRBD1. Germline lookup yields CDR1 MDHEN and CDR2 SYDVKM. V shed 2 bases, J shed 2 bases, and the junction held 2 bases outside the gene matches. This CDR3 is built from 14 residues. The CDR3 here is CASSLGTVNYGYTF. The CDR3 bases are TGTGCCAGCAGTTTAGGGACAGTAAACTATGGCTACACCTTC.

This clone was detected only once. One end of the junction fails to match germline, which may point to a read error. This chain joins TRBV29-1 and TRBJ2-7; the D gene is possibly TRBD2 (5 bases). Per germline, CDR1 SQVTM and CDR2 ANQGSEA. The CDR3 totals 14 residues. The DNA of the CDR3 is TGCAGCATTGAGGGCAGGAACTCGGCTGGCGAGCAGTACTTC. Encoded protein: CSIEGRNSAGEQYF.

This chain uses TRBV4-3 with TRBJ2-2, with TRBD2 identical over 10 bases. CDR3 length: 19 residues. The germline V gene has CDR1 LGHNA and CDR2 YSLEER. V lost 2 bases to trimming and J lost 5 bases; unmatched junction nucleotides: 14. This CDR3 reads CASSQRPEGLAGDTGELFF. DNA for the CDR3: TGCGCCAGCAGCCAACGACCCGAGGGGCTAGCGGGAGATACCGGGGAGCTGTTTTTT.

The chain recombines TRBV29-1 with TRBJ1-2; D remains ambiguous. CDR1 and CDR2 (germline): SQVTM, ANQGSEA. Trimming shortened V by 5 bases and J by 6 bases, and 10 bases separated the two germline ends. CDR3 length: 11 residues. CDR3 nucleotide sequence: TGCAGCGTTTTCCAGGTTGATGGCTACACCTTC. Translation gives CSVFQVDGYTF.

This sequence joins TRBV18 and TRBJ1-3, with D unresolved. This CDR3 spans 15 amino acids. CDR1 and CDR2 (germline): KGHSH, LQKENI. V gave up 2 bases and J gave up 0 bases, with 8 bases separating them. DNA of the CDR3: TGTGCCAGCTCACCAGTGTCAGTCTCTGGAAACACCATATATTTT. It translates to CASSPVSVSGNTIYF.

The chain combines TRBV7-2 with TRBJ2-5; TRBD2 might be the D (6 bases). V was shortened by 5 bases and J by 1 base, with 11 bases between the two germline ends. The CDR3 is made up of 14 amino acids. CDR1 and CDR2 from the germline V gene are SGHTA and FQGNSA. The CDR3 is CASSPDYSQETQYF. The CDR3 DNA sequence: TGTGCCAGCAGCCCGGACTATTCCCAAGAGACCCAGTACTTC.

J is TRBJ2-1 and V is TRBV27, with a weak D call TRBD1 (5 bases). Per the germline V gene, CDR1 is MNHEY and CDR2 is SMNVEV (reference sequence). The CDR3 spans 14 residues. V lost 3 bases and J 3 bases, leaving 9 bases between the germline ends. The CDR3 sequence is CASSLLDSYNEQFF. CDR3 in DNA: TGTGCCAGCAGTTTGCTCGACAGCTACAATGAGCAGTTCTTC.

The rearrangement uses TRBV5-6 and TRBJ2-7; the D is unclear. Trimming left V 5 bases short and J 0 bases short, with 15 bases between. Germline V gene sequence: CDR1 SGHDT, CDR2 YYEEEE. CDR3 length equals 15 residues. Here the CDR3 reads CASRLAPVSSYEQYF. DNA of the CDR3: TGTGCCAGCAGACTCGCCCCCGTGAGCTCCTACGAGCAGTACTTC.

The genes are TRBV2 and TRBJ2-1; 7 nucleotides match TRBD2. Trimming cost V 6 bases and J 10 bases; bases outside gene matches: 15. CDR3 length: 15 residues. Germline V gene sequence: CDR1 SNHLY, CDR2 FYNNEI. The CDR3 here is CASSPEASGRKEQFF. The CDR3, as DNA: TGTGCCAGCAGCCCGGAGGCTAGCGGACGGAAAGAGCAGTTCTTC.

This clone turned up a few times. In nucleotides, the CDR3 is TGTGCCAGCAGTGAAGCCCGGGACACGAGGTACGAGCAGTACTTC. It encodes CASSEARDTRYEQYF. The gene calls are TRBV25-1 and TRBJ2-7; D may be TRBD1 (6 bases). This CDR3 contains 15 residues. V was clipped by 2 bases and J by 4 bases, with 15 bases between them. Germline loops: CDR1 MGHDK, CDR2 SYGVNS.

The chain recombines TRBV29-1 with TRBJ2-1, with 9 bases matching TRBD2. The J segment lost 0 bases and the V segment lost 3 bases, leaving 15 bases of the junction unmatched. The length of the CDR3 is 19 residues. Germline V gene lookup returns CDR1 SQVTM and CDR2 ANQGSEA. The CDR3 region is CSVEVWRLADYSSYNEQFF. CDR3 DNA sequence: TGCAGCGTTGAGGTTTGGCGACTAGCGGACTATAGCTCCTACAATGAGCAGTTCTTC.

This chain links TRBV7-8 with TRBJ2-7; weak D call: TRBD2 (5 bases). The germline V gene has CDR1 SGHVS and CDR2 FQNEAQ. The length of the CDR3 is 15 residues. V was cut by 5 bases and J by 0 bases, with 14 bases left in between. The CDR3 DNA follows: TGTGCCAGCAGCGCCCCCGCGGGTAGCTCCTACGAGCAGTACTTC. Encoded protein: CASSAPAGSSYEQYF. Together with reference TRBV7-8 and TRBJ2-7, the CDR3 gives the full variable domain: GAGVSQSPRYKVAKRGQDVALRCDPISGHVSLFWYQQALGQGPEFLTYFQNEAQLDKSGLPSDRFFAERPEGSVSTLKIQRTQQEDSAVYLCASSAPAGSSYEQYFGPGTRLTVT.

The chain links TRBV7-2 to TRBJ2-7; 11 bases are shared with TRBD2. Germline CDR1 and CDR2: SGHTA and FQGNSA. V lost 3 bases to trimming and J lost 0 bases; unmatched junction nucleotides: 1. This CDR3 is 15 amino acids long. As DNA, the CDR3 is TGTGCCAGCAGCTTTACTAGCGGGAGCTCCTACGAGCAGTACTTC. Protein product: CASSFTSGSSYEQYF.

The chain combines TRBV9 with TRBJ1-4, with D possibly TRBD1 on 5 matching bases. Trimming removed 3 bases from V and 8 bases from J, with 11 bases in between. Germline V gene sequence: CDR1 SGDLS, CDR2 YYNGEE. The CDR3 is made up of 13 amino acids. The CDR3 DNA reads as TGTGCCAGCAGCGGAGCTAACAGGGAAAAACTGTTTTTT. This codes for CASSGANREKLFF.

This clone was counted only a few times. The V and J genes are TRBV19 and TRBJ2-1; 10 positions match TRBD2. The V gene end was trimmed by 4 bases and the J gene end by 3 bases; junction bases not matched to a gene: 3. Germline V gives CDR1 LNHDA, CDR2 SQIVND (reference sequence). This CDR3 region has 15 residues. This CDR3 is CASSNGLADYNEQFF. The CDR3 nucleotides are TGTGCCAGTAGTAACGGACTAGCGGACTACAATGAGCAGTTCTTC.

This clone was seen only once. The chain is built from TRBV11-3 and TRBJ2-2; perhaps TRBD1 as D (5 bases). Deletions cut 9 bases from V and 5 bases from J, with 10 bases between. This CDR3 has 12 residues. Germline V gene lookup returns CDR1 SGHNT and CDR2 YENEEA. CDR3 DNA sequence: TGTGCCAGTCAGGGTGTAACCGGGGAGCTGTTTTTT. The encoded protein is CASQGVTGELFF. Looking up the rest from reference TRBV11-3 and TRBJ2-2 gives the full variable domain: EAGVVQSPRYKIIEKKQPVAFWCNPISGHNTLYWYLQNLGQGPELLIRYENEEAVDDSQLPKDRFSAERLKGVDSTLKIQPAELGDSAVYLCASQGVTGELFFGEGSRLTVL.

This sequence joins TRBV28 and TRBJ1-2; D is possibly TRBD1 (5 bases). CDR3 size: 15 residues. Germline-derived CDR1 and CDR2 are MDHEN and SYDVKM. V was cut by 3 bases and J by 6 bases, with 17 bases left in between. CDR3: CASSFPRDFPDGYTF. CDR3 DNA: TGTGCCAGCAGTTTCCCCCGGGACTTTCCAGATGGCTACACCTTC.

V is TRBV29-1 and J is TRBJ2-7; D perhaps matches TRBD2 (6 bases). CDR3 length: 13 amino acids. V was trimmed by 5 bases and J by 3 bases, leaving 14 bases between them. CDR1 and CDR2 (germline): SQVTM, ANQGSEA. The DNA of the CDR3 is TGCAGCGTTTCCGGGGGTAGCGGCTACGAGCAGTACTTC. Amino acids: CSVSGGSGYEQYF.

The chain has TRBV15 and TRBJ1-5; D ambiguous. The V end was cut by 1 base, the J end by 6 bases, with 7 bases between. The CDR3 consists of 13 residues. Germline V lookup: CDR1 LNHNV, CDR2 YYDKDF (reference sequence). CDR3 protein: CATSRGVSQPQHF. As DNA, the CDR3 is TGTGCCACCAGCAGAGGGGTTAGTCAGCCCCAGCATTTT.

This clone was observed a single time. The CDR3 here is CASSYGGASTEAFF. CDR3 sequence (DNA): TGTGCCAGCAGTTACGGGGGGGCTAGTACTGAAGCTTTCTTT. V and J are TRBV6-5 and TRBJ1-1, with D perhaps matching TRBD1 (6 bases). Trimming pared 2 bases from V and 5 bases from J, leaving 12 bases between. Germline-derived CDR1 and CDR2 are MNHEY and SVGAGI. This CDR3 has 14 residues.

This chain connects TRBV5-1 to TRBJ2-5; weak D call: TRBD2 (6 bases). Trimming removed 0 bases at V and 5 bases at J, with 14 bases between. The CDR3 is 15 residues long. Germline CDR1 reads SGHRS; CDR2 reads YFSETQ. The CDR3 loop reads CASSLVVGSRETQYF. In DNA form, the CDR3 reads TGCGCCAGCAGCTTGGTGGTCGGGAGCCGGGAGACCCAGTACTTC.

This chain uses TRBV28 with TRBJ2-1; 9 bases are shared with TRBD1. J was trimmed by 10 bases and V by 6 bases; bases with no gene match: 13. CDR1 and CDR2 (germline): MDHEN, SYDVKM. This CDR3 is 15 amino acids long. In DNA form, the CDR3 reads TGTGCCAGCAGCCATGGGACAGGGTGGAGTGAGGAGCAGTTCTTC. The encoded protein is CASSHGTGWSEEQFF.

V is TRBV25-1 and J is TRBJ2-7, with D unclear. The CDR3 contains 13 residues. The V end lost 1 base, the J end lost 1 base, and 5 bases lay between the germline ends. Germline V CDR1 and CDR2: MGHDK, SYGVNS. In nucleotides, the CDR3 is TGTGCCAGCAGTGAATTGGATTCCTACGAGCAGTACTTC. It codes for CASSELDSYEQYF.

As for this clone: Additional DNA sequences in this sample encode the identical CDR3. The J gene is TRBJ1-2, the V gene TRBV28; 9 bases match TRBD1. CDR1 and CDR2 (germline): MDHEN, SYDVKM. Trimming cost V 5 bases and J 4 bases; bases outside gene matches: 2. The CDR3 contains 13 residues. CDR3 bases: TGTGCCAGCAGTCAGGACAGGGGCTATGGCTACACCTTC. Its protein is CASSQDRGYGYTF.

The CDR3 DNA reads TGTGCCAGCAGTTTGTCCAGGGGGATTCAGCCCCAGCATTTT. Translating it yields CASSLSRGIQPQHF. The rearrangement joins TRBV27 to TRBJ1-5; 7 nucleotides agree with TRBD1. The length of the CDR3 is 14 residues. J gave up 6 bases and V 3 bases, and 5 bases lay outside the gene matches. Germline assignment: CDR1 MNHEY and CDR2 SMNVEV (reference sequence).

Here the CDR3 reads CATSNTEAFF. The CDR3 DNA sequence: TGTGCCACCTCAAACACTGAAGCTTTCTTT. J is TRBJ1-1 and V is TRBV19; no clear D. CDR3 size: 10 residues. Germline V gene data show CDR1 as LNHDA and CDR2 as SQIVND (reference sequence). Trimming cost V 10 bases and J 2 bases, with 5 bases left between them.

This rearrangement joins TRBV7-9 to TRBJ1-5; D not certain. Trimming took off 1 base at V and 1 base at J, with 5 bases between the two ends. The CDR3 totals 14 residues. Germline CDR1 SEHNR, CDR2 FQNEAQ (reference sequence). CDR3 coding DNA: TGTGCCAGCAGCTTAGACCCCAGCAATCAGCCCCAGCATTTT. This gives the protein CASSLDPSNQPQHF.